Included here is one T cell receptor beta chain sequence, with context. This clonotype was counted a few times. The antigen it binds to is not known. Per-nucleotide qualities are absent, and no much larger clonotype sits a single base away. The TCR beta CDR3 regions were amplified from the RNA transcripts. For the first round of RT-PCR on the TCR CDR3, the HTBI primer set was used together with the Qiagen OneStep RT-PCR kit. Libraries were constructed in a second round of multiplex PCR, after which size selection and purification were performed. Libraries were sequenced paired-end with 100 bp reads on an Illumina HiSeq2000. The original pipeline was this. Raw data were processed with SOAPnuke, discarding reads with adapters, uncalled bases, mean Phred below 15, or no exact constant-primer or identifier match. High-quality paired reads were merged using COPE v1.2.5, and each unique nucleotide sequence was defined as a clonotype. Clonotypes were aligned to IMGT TRBV, TRBD and TRBJ reference segments using MiTCR v1.1. The analysis included only V-J combinations with a frequency above 0.0001, which together covered 98% to 99.2% of the repertoires. The TCS score was defined as the ratio of F50 (clonal expansion) to E x V (chaos), calculated using BLOSUM62-based TCRdist between CDR3 peptides within each V-J. Welch's t-statistics and random forest reduced some 510 V-J features to roughly 13, which were used in a naive Bayes classifier (R e1071). TCRdb cleaned the public reads at Q25 with fastp, built clones with MiXCR and kept in-frame beta chains. Each record represents a unique CDR3 protein, reported with the most common genes and DNA among its rows. It is TCRdb's table, rather than the study itself, that gives the V and J calls and clone size. For this sample the table gives 380,000 or so distinct CDR3 sequences, of which about 14% were detected only once. Jointly, the top ten make up approximately 23% of the sample.

The germline ends are 17 bases apart after V is trimmed by 2 bases and J by 7 bases. The CDR1 and CDR2 encoded by the germline V gene (reference sequence) are DFQATT and SNEGSKA. The CDR3 has 15 amino acids, counting the end cysteine and phenylalanine. The only DNA kept is the CDR3, 45 bases in frame from the first base. This entry is derived from a study of T cells in Graves' hyperthyroidism and ophthalmopathy (dated by TCRdb to the late 2010s). Background on the whole study: Peripheral blood samples were taken at initial diagnosis, before any treatment was given. To identify distinguishing TCR V-J signatures, a discovery cohort of roughly 100 patients was used, comprising 43 with Graves' ophthalmopathy and 55 to 65 with stable Graves' hyperthyroidism. Whether ophthalmopathy could be predicted prospectively was tested in an independent validation cohort made up of 18 to 20 hyperthyroidism patients plus 17 patients who later progressed to ophthalmopathy. The 100 or so discovery patients were randomly divided into training and test sets at a 7:3 ratio. Thyroid tissue and blood T-cell repertoires from six Graves' hyperthyroidism patients were also compared in the study. Once sampling was done, hyperthyroidism patients were given methimazole at a starting dose of 30 mg daily, whereas ophthalmopathy patients were given high-dose intravenous methylprednisolone. The paper reports TCR Vbeta CDR3 sequencing of approximately 130 peripheral blood samples: 43 ophthalmopathy, roughly 74 hyperthyroidism and some 17 progressor patients.

General conclusions and limits of the study: No statistical method was used to set the sample size in advance, and investigators knew the group allocation. A model built on a 13 V-J signature distinguished ophthalmopathy from stable hyperthyroidism, reaching roughly 88% sensitivity and about 81% specificity in cross-validation and 80%/75% in testing. In validation, the model predicted progression to ophthalmopathy a median of about 5.9 months before onset, with roughly 70% sensitivity and more than 72% specificity. Most expanded thyroid clonotypes (frequency above 0.001) were also found in blood, which suggests that blood repertoires may mirror thyroid immune responses.

Stable Graves' hyperthyroidism was defined as the absence of progression to ophthalmopathy over 18 months of follow-up. The hyperthyroidism patients were between 18 and 65 years old and newly diagnosed, with a disease duration of less than 2 months. Exclusion was applied to patients with uncontrolled infections, other autoimmune diseases, pregnancy or lactation. Diagnoses relied on clinical symptoms, serum thyroxine and TRAb, thyroid ultrasound and orbital computed tomography. Ficoll-Paque density gradient centrifugation was used to isolate PBMCs from around 10 ml of fresh peripheral blood. Total RNA was extracted using Trizol reagent, and RNA quality was assessed on an Agilent 2100 Bioanalyzer.

The specimen was blood. The chain is encoded by TRBV20-1 joined to TRBJ2-2; a tentative D match to TRBD2 spans 6 bases. The origin of this receptor is a woman aged 25 to 39 with Graves' hyperthyroidism. The CDR3 reads CSARPPTSQGGELFF. In nucleotide form, the sequence is TGCAGTGCTAGACCCCCGACTAGTCAGGGCGGGGAGCTGTTTTTT.